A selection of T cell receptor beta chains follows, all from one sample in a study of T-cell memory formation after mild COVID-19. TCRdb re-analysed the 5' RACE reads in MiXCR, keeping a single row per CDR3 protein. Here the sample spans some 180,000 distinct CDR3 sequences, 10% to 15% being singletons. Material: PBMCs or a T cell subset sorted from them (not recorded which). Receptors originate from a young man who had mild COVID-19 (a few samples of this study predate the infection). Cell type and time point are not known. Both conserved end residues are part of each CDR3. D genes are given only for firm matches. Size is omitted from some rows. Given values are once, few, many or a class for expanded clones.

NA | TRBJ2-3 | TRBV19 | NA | CASSILPSTDTQYF | TGTGCCAGTAGTATCCTTCCGAGCACAGATACGCAGTATTTT
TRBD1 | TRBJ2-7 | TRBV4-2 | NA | CASSLGRQGAEQYF | TGTGCCAGCAGCCTAGGGAGACAGGGGGCCGAGCAGTACTTC
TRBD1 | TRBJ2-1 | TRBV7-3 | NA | CASSPDRGYHNEQFF | TGTGCCAGCAGCCCGGACAGGGGGTACCACAATGAGCAGTTCTTC
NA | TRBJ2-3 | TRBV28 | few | CASSSVQGEADTQYF | TGTGCCAGCAGCTCGGTCCAAGGAGAGGCAGATACGCAGTATTTT
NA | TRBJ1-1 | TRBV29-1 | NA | CSVSEATEAFF | TGCAGCGTTTCCGAGGCCACTGAAGCTTTCTTT
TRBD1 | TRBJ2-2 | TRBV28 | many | CASFGQGRSGELFF | TGTGCCAGCTTTGGACAGGGGAGATCCGGGGAGCTGTTTTTT
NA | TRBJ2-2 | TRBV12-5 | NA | CASARDTGELFF | TGTGCTAGTGCTAGGGACACCGGGGAGCTGTTTTTT
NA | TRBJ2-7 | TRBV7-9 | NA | CASSPRGPSYEQYF | TGTGCCAGCTCTCCCCGAGGGCCCTCCTACGAGCAGTACTTC
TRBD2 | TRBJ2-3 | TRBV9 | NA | CASSAPLASATQYF | TGTGCCAGCAGCGCCCCACTAGCGTCGGCTACGCAGTATTTT
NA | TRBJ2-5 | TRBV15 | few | CATSRDNGAETQYF | TGTGCCACCAGCAGAGATAATGGGGCGGAGACCCAGTACTTC
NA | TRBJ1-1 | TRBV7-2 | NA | CASSPPGYQNTEAFF | TGTGCCAGCAGCCCTCCGGGCTACCAGAACACTGAAGCTTTCTTT
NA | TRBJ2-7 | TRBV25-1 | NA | CASSELGRGPRGEQYF | TGTGCCAGCAGTGAATTAGGCAGGGGACCCCGGGGCGAGCAGTACTTC
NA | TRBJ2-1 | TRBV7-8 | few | CASSVEVSSYNEQFF | TGTGCCAGCAGCGTAGAGGTAAGCTCCTACAATGAGCAGTTCTTC
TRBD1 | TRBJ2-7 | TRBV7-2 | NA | CASRSGDRVGEQYF | TGTGCCAGCAGGTCCGGGGACAGGGTTGGCGAGCAGTACTTC
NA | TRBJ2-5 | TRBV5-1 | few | CASSSGTPQETQYF | TGCGCCAGCAGCTCAGGGACACCACAAGAGACCCAGTACTTC
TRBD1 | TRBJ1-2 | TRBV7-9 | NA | CASSGQGNYGYTF | TGTGCCAGCAGCGGACAGGGAAACTATGGCTACACCTTC
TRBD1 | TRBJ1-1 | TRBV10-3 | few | CAISDLDRGYEGAFF | TGTGCCATCAGTGACTTGGACAGGGGTTATGAGGGGGCTTTCTTT
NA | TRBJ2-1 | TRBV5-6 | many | CASTKNNEQFF | TGTGCCAGCACCAAGAACAATGAGCAGTTCTTC
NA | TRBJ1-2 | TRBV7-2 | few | CASSQDPYGYTF | TGTGCCAGCAGCCAGGACCCTTATGGCTACACCTTC
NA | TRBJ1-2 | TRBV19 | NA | CASSIWGSYGYTF | TGTGCCAGTAGTATCTGGGGTAGCTATGGCTACACCTTC
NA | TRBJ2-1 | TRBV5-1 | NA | CASSPTPGTISYNEQFF | TGCGCCAGCAGCCCAACCCCCGGGACCATCTCCTACAATGAGCAGTTCTTC
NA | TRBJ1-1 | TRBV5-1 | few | CASSLVGPMNTEAFF | TGCGCCAGCAGCTTGGTAGGACCTATGAACACTGAAGCTTTCTTT
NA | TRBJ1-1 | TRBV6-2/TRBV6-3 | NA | CASSYYRTNFVAFF | TGTGCCAGCAGTTACTACCGGACGAATTTTGTAGCTTTCTTT
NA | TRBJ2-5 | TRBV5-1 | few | CASSHGKVRETQYF | TGCGCCAGCAGCCATGGCAAGGTACGGGAGACCCAGTACTTC
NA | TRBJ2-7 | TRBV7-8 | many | CASSRGTVLSYEQYF | TGTGCCAGCAGCCGAGGGACGGTGCTCTCCTACGAGCAGTACTTC
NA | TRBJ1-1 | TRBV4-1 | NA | CASSQGITRGNTEAFF | TGCGCCAGCAGCCAAGGCATCACTAGGGGTAACACTGAAGCTTTCTTT
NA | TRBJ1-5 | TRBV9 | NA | CASSVGLAQPQHF | TGTGCCAGCAGCGTAGGTTTGGCTCAGCCCCAGCATTTT
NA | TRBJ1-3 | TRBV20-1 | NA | CSASLGPGNTIYF | TGCAGTGCTAGTCTGGGGCCTGGAAACACCATATATTTT
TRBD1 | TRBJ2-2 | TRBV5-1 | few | CASSGQGVTGELFF | TGCGCCAGCAGCGGACAGGGGGTAACCGGGGAGCTGTTTTTT
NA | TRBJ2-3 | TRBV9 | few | CASSVGSDTQYF | TGTGCCAGCAGCGTAGGGTCAGATACGCAGTATTTT
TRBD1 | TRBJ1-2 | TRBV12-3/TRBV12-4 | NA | CASSQDRGKGGYTF | TGTGCCAGCAGCCAAGACAGGGGGAAAGGGGGCTACACCTTC
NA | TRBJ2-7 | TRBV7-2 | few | CASSLGTEQYF | TGTGCCAGCAGCTTAGGGACGGAGCAGTACTTC
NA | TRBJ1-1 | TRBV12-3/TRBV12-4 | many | CASSLIEVLGTEAFF | TGTGCCAGCAGTTTGATCGAGGTACTTGGGACTGAAGCTTTCTTT
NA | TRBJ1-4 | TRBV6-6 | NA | CASRPDRTNEKLFF | TGTGCCAGCAGACCGGATCGTACTAATGAAAAACTGTTTTTT
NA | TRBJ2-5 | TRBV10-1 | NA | CASSEGARETQYF | TGCGCCAGCAGTGAGGGGGCACGAGAGACCCAGTACTTC
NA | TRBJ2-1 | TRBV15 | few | CATSTDSPSYNEQFF | TGTGCCACCAGCACGGACAGTCCCTCCTACAATGAGCAGTTCTTC
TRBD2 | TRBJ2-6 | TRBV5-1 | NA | CASSLVPAGGQAGANVLTF | TGCGCCAGCAGCTTGGTTCCAGCGGGGGGGCAGGCTGGGGCCAACGTCCTGACTTTC